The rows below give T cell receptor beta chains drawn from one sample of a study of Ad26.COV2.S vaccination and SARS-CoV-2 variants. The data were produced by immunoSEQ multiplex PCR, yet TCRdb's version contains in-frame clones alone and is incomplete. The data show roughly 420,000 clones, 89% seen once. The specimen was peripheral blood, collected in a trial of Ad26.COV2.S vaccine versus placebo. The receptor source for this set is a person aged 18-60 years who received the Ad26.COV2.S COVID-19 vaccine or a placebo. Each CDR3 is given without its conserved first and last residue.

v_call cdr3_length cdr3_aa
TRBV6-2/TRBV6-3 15 ASSLDGFHLDTGELF
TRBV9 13 ASSPAGQSNSPLH
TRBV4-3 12 ASSQGLGNQPQH
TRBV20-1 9 SARGYNEQF
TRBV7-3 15 ASSFIAGLGENSEQF
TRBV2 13 ASEAQASFNQPQH
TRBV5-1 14 ASSQRTSGSYNEQF
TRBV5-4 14 ASSLGIRGFHNEQF
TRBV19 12 ASSTVTGSGELF
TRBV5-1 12 ASSLVSGNQPQH
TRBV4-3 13 ASSQVLGIVGEQF
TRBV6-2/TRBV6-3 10 ASSYALDRQF
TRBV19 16 ASSRPGGQGVTNTEAF
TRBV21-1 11 ARKDRGRQPQH
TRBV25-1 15 ASSEPGGRGGNEKLF
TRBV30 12 AWSVPPARDTQY
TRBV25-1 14 ASSELGAGGDHEQF
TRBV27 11 ASSGPRGFKQY
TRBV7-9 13 ASSLGLRVPDTQY
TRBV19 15 ASLRTSGFPLTGELF
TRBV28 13 ASSPLGQSNTEAF
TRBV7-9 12 ASSSGQPYQPQH
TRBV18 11 ASSSNENTEAF
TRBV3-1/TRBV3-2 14 ASSQVPGILNYGYT
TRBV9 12 ASTGDIFTGELF
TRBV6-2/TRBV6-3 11 ASSYSGAGEAF
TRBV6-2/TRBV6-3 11 ASSYGVFGGYT
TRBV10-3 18 AISESPGTSGSSSYNEQF
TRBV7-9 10 ASSYFEEKLF
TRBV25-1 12 ASSDRGLNTEAF
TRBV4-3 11 ASGRTSGSEQF
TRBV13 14 ASSSTGGSPNEKLF
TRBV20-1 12 SASEGATNEKLF
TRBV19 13 ASSKGSSLGETQY
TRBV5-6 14 ASSSDRDGYLGTQY
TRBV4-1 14 ASSQDQAGIEEKLF
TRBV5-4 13 ASSLAWAGRETQY
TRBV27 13 ASSLGKAGANVLT
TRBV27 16 ASSRTGGMRSGANVLT